This T cell receptor beta chain was retrieved from a study of T cells in Graves' hyperthyroidism and ophthalmopathy. Amplified TCR beta CDR3 regions derived from RNA transcripts. Initially, a first-round RT-PCR of the TCR CDR3 employed the HTBI primer set. TCRdb fed the multiplex PCR reads into MiXCR, producing one record per CDR3 protein. The data show under 350,000 distinct CDR3 sequences, more than 15% seen once. This clonotype came up many times. The target antigen is unknown. For ophthalmopathy patients, the Clinical Activity Score was at least 3 and the NOSPECS grade at least 4; duration was under 3 months. Exclusion of a patient resulted from uncontrolled infection, other autoimmune disease, pregnancy or lactation. The CDR3 consists of 14 residues. The V end lost 5 bases, the J end lost 2 bases, and 12 bases lay between the germline ends. Germline V gene data show CDR1 as ENHRY and CDR2 as SYGVKD.

Broader study findings: Ophthalmopathy was told apart from stable hyperthyroidism by a 13 V-J model.

This TCR derives from an older woman with Graves' ophthalmopathy. The chain recombines TRBV10-3 with TRBJ1-1; weak D call: TRBD1 (5 bases). Sequenced material: blood. DNA of the CDR3: TGTGCCATCAGTCCTCGGGGGGAAAACACTGAAGCTTTCTTT. The encoded protein is CAISPRGENTEAFF.